This T cell receptor (beta chain) was captured by sequencing in a study of cytomegalovirus exposure and HLA in healthy donors. This clone was detected only once. The antigen is unknown. The study ran its PCR with 60 Vbeta and 13 Jbeta primers. Assay used: immunoSEQ multiplex PCR; TCRdb lists only in-frame clones, some missing. Among approximately 140,000 clones listed, approximately 80% were seen once. Study-level findings and limits: Analyzed later, most CMV-associated TCR beta chains appeared HLA-restricted.

The source of this sequence is a woman in her sixties in good health and CMV-seronegative. Sequenced: PBMCs.

CDR3 DNA: TGTGCCAGCAGCTTGGGGGGGACAGGGGACGGTTCTGAAGCTTTCTTT. As protein: CASSLGGTGDGSEAFF. The chain couples TRBV5-4 to TRBJ1-1, with 10 bases identical to TRBD1. This CDR3 contains 16 residues. The J segment lost 6 bases and the V segment lost 0 bases, leaving 8 bases of the junction unmatched. Looked up from germline, CDR1 is SGHNT and CDR2 is YYREEE (reference sequence).